The source of this T cell receptor beta chain is a study of T-cell reconstitution after alpha-beta-depleted transplantation in children. Study-level findings and limits: Newly made T cells mostly supplied T-cell counts and diversity one year after transplant. Diversity of TCRbeta at day 60 was high in some patients, arising from surviving recipient T cells and thymic progenitors. Alpha-beta T cells about two months after transplant reportedly derived from several hundred expanded graft clones.

To note about this clonotype: Its antigen is unknown.

V lost 4 bases and J lost 7, with 14 bases in between. The CDR3 is 14 amino acids. Germline CDR1 is SGHRS and CDR2 is YFSETQ. The library targeted TCRbeta and was prepared with unique molecular identifiers. A single record per CDR3 protein comes from TCRdb applying MiXCR to the PCR reads. The sample includes about 590,000 distinct CDR3 sequences, around 13% of them seen just once. This chain connects TRBV5-1 to TRBJ2-2; perhaps TRBD2 as D (6 bases). Source: PBMCs, mostly from graft donor cells, taken 360 days after TCRalphabeta/CD19-depleted stem cell transplant. The clonotype was recovered from a male patient between 10 and 17 years old who had a stem cell transplant for acute myeloid leukemia, so the T cells may come from the graft donor. The DNA for the CDR3 is TGCGCCAGCAGCCTAGAACCTAGCGTCGGGGAGCTGTTTTTT. This sequence encodes CASSLEPSVGELFF. Full variable domain (missing parts from reference TRBV5-1 and TRBJ2-2): KAGVTQTPRYLIKTRGQQVTLSCSPISGHRSVSWYQQTPGQGLQFLFEYFSETQRNKGNFPGRFSGRQFSNSRSEMNVSTLELGDSALYLCASSLEPSVGELFFGEGSRLTVL.